The next 21 T cell receptor beta chains were all read from a single sample in a study of Graves' ophthalmopathy and Graves' hyperthyroidism. Scientists amplified the TCR beta CDR3 regions from RNA transcripts. HTBI primers served in a first-round RT-PCR, which a second-round multiplex PCR followed. MiXCR, run by TCRdb on the multiplex PCR reads, gives a single entry per CDR3 protein. This table has about 410,000 distinct CDR3 sequences, about 18% appearing once. Sequenced material: peripheral blood. The origin of the receptors is a woman under 30 with Graves' ophthalmopathy.

This clonotype was seen at least ten times. The CDR3 loop reads CASRYHSDLEETQYF. Written as DNA, the CDR3 is TGTGCCAGCAGGTATCACAGCGACCTGGAAGAGACCCAGTACTTC. The chain uses TRBV12-3 or TRBV12-4 and TRBJ2-5; D remains ambiguous. The CDR3 runs to 15 residues. V was clipped by 6 bases and J by 3 bases, with 17 bases between them.

This clonotype was recorded at least ten times. The chain is built from TRBV5-1 and TRBJ2-6; no firm D call. V was pared by 4 bases and J by 0 bases, with 11 bases between. The CDR3 has 16 residues. The germline gives CDR1 SGHRS, CDR2 YFSETQ. The CDR3 sequence is CASSRYRSSGANVLTF. The CDR3 nucleotides are TGCGCCAGCAGCAGGTATCGTTCCTCTGGGGCCAACGTCCTGACTTTC. Full variable domain (remainder filled in from reference TRBV5-1 and TRBJ2-6): KAGVTQTPRYLIKTRGQQVTLSCSPISGHRSVSWYQQTPGQGLQFLFEYFSETQRNKGNFPGRFSGRQFSNSRSEMNVSTLELGDSALYLCASSRYRSSGANVLTFGAGSRLTVL.

At least ten counts were recorded for this clonotype. V is TRBV7-2 and J is TRBJ1-1, with D unclear. This CDR3 contains 15 residues. Germline-derived CDR1 and CDR2 are SGHTA and FQGNSA. Trimming cost V 4 bases and J 1 base, with 13 bases left between them. CDR3 sequence (DNA): TGTGCCAGCAGCTCGAAAAGGATAAAGAACACTGAAGCTTTCTTT. Encoded protein: CASSSKRIKNTEAFF.

This chain links TRBV6-1 with TRBJ2-5; TRBD2 is a possible D gene (5 bases). Germline assignment: CDR1 MNHNS and CDR2 SASEGT. The CDR3 spans 13 residues. V lost 1 base and J 5 bases, leaving 8 bases between the germline ends. The CDR3 spells CASSEVGEETQYF. Written as DNA, the CDR3 is TGTGCCAGCAGTGAAGTGGGAGAGGAGACCCAGTACTTC.

Many counts were recorded for this clonotype. The V call is TRBV7-9, the J call TRBJ2-7, with 9 positions matching TRBD1. Germline CDR1 is SEHNR and CDR2 is FQNEAQ (reference sequence). J lost 6 bases, V lost 1 base, and 7 bases had no gene match. The CDR3 has 15 residues. For the CDR3, the DNA is TGTGCCAGCAGCTTAGAGGGACAGGGAAGGAGCGAGCAGTACTTC. It is translated as CASSLEGQGRSEQYF.

There are many counts of this clonotype. V gene TRBV20-1 combines with J gene TRBJ1-2; unclear D gene. Trimming stripped 0 bases from V and 7 bases from J, with 18 bases between. Per the germline V gene, CDR1 is DFQATT and CDR2 is SNEGSKA (reference sequence). The CDR3 runs 15 residues. The CDR3 loop is CSARDWRTLKGGYTF. CDR3 nucleotides: TGCAGTGCTAGAGATTGGCGGACTCTAAAGGGTGGCTACACCTTC.

This clonotype has at least ten counts. The CDR3 DNA follows: TGTGCCAGTAGTATGGGAGGGGGACGATACGAGCAGTACTTC. Translating gives CASSMGGGRYEQYF. This rearrangement joins TRBV19 to TRBJ2-7; possibly TRBD2 for D (7 bases). Germline CDR1 reads LNHDA; CDR2 reads SQIVND (reference sequence). V shed 3 bases and J shed 4 bases, with 13 bases lying between them. The CDR3 covers 14 residues.

Ten or more counts support this clonotype. The chain links TRBV6-1 to TRBJ2-2, with 8 nucleotides matching TRBD1. Germline V gives CDR1 MNHNS, CDR2 SASEGT. Losses at the gene ends were 5 bases for V and 2 bases for J; bases not matched to a gene: 7. The CDR3 is made up of 16 amino acids. In DNA, the CDR3 is TGTGCCAGCAGTCGACAGGGGTCGATCAACACCGGGGAGCTGTTTTTT. This gives the protein CASSRQGSINTGELFF.

This clonotype was detected many times. The V gene is TRBV6-1, the J gene TRBJ1-5, with D unresolved. Per the germline V gene, CDR1 is MNHNS and CDR2 is SASEGT. The CDR3 covers 13 residues. The V end lost 3 bases, the J end lost 6 bases, and 9 bases lay between the germline ends. This chain's CDR3 is CASSDGRIQPQHF. The CDR3 DNA sequence: TGTGCCAGCAGTGACGGGAGAATTCAGCCCCAGCATTTT.

The chain uses TRBV11-3 and TRBJ2-5; D not certain. V dropped 3 bases and J dropped 0 bases, with 8 bases sitting between them. CDR1 is SGHNT and CDR2 is YENEEA in the germline V gene. This CDR3 contains 14 residues. The CDR3 reads CASSLSSYQETQYF. The CDR3 DNA reads TGTGCCAGCAGCTTGAGTAGTTACCAAGAGACCCAGTACTTC.

This clonotype has a count of ten or more. The chain couples TRBV6-1 to TRBJ1-1, with D perhaps TRBD1 (5 bases). The V and J ends lost 2 bases and 5 bases respectively, with 12 bases between them. Germline V lookup: CDR1 MNHNS, CDR2 SASEGT. The CDR3 has 14 residues. The CDR3 sequence: CASSEWGEGTEAFF. CDR3 sequence (DNA): TGTGCCAGCAGTGAATGGGGGGAAGGGACTGAAGCTTTCTTT.

V and J are TRBV28 and TRBJ1-5; 8 nucleotides agree with TRBD1. Germline assignment: CDR1 MDHEN and CDR2 SYDVKM. The CDR3 has 15 residues. With V trimmed by 5 bases and J by 5 bases, 8 bases remained unmatched. As DNA, the CDR3 is TGTGCCAGCAGTGGGACTGGACAGGGATATCAGCCCCAGCATTTT. Translating it yields CASSGTGQGYQPQHF.

This clonotype was seen ten or more times. The chain is built from TRBV7-2 and TRBJ2-4; D not certain. With 0 bases removed from V and 7 bases from J, the gap between germline ends came to 1 base. Germline CDR1 is SGHTA and CDR2 is FQGNSA. The CDR3 is made up of 11 amino acids. CDR3 DNA: TGTGCCAGCAGCTTAGCTAACATTCAGTACTTC. It specifies CASSLANIQYF. Variable domain in full (rest from reference TRBV7-2 and TRBJ2-4): GAGVSQSPSNKVTEKGKDVELRCDPISGHTALYWYRQSLGQGLEFLIYFQGNSAPDKSGLPSDRFSAERTGGSVSTLTIQRTQQEDSAVYLCASSLANIQYFGAGTRLSVL.

The chain uses TRBV7-2 and TRBJ2-7, with 8 bases fitting TRBD1. With V trimmed by 6 bases and J by 3 bases, 7 bases remained unmatched. The CDR3 is 14 amino acids. In germline, CDR1 is SGHTA, CDR2 FQGNSA. The CDR3 DNA is TGTGCCAGCAGTAACGTAGGACAGGGCTACGAGCAGTACTTC. This gives the protein CASSNVGQGYEQYF.

This clonotype showed up many times. In DNA form, the CDR3 reads TGTGCCAGCAGTTTTTGGTCGAGGGGCACCCGGTCTCAAGAGACCCAGTACTTC. It translates to CASSFWSRGTRSQETQYF. The genes are TRBV28 and TRBJ2-5; D is possibly TRBD1 or TRBD2 (5 bases each). This CDR3 is built from 18 residues. Per the germline V gene, CDR1 is MDHEN and CDR2 is SYDVKM. V lost 3 bases and J lost 2, with 22 bases in between. Drawing the rest from reference TRBV28 and TRBJ2-5, the complete variable domain is DVKVTQSSRYLVKRTGEKVFLECVQDMDHENMFWYRQDPGLGLRLIYFSYDVKMKEKGDIPEGYSVSREKKERFSLILESASTNQTSMYLCASSFWSRGTRSQETQYFGPGTRLLVL.

There are many counts of this clonotype. The J gene is TRBJ2-2, the V gene TRBV19, with 10 bases identical to TRBD1. V shed 6 bases, J shed 5 bases, and the junction held 6 bases outside the gene matches. The V gene's germline CDR1 is LNHDA and CDR2 SQIVND (reference sequence). There are 15 residues in the CDR3. The CDR3: CASREDRGQTGELFF. The CDR3 nucleotides read TGTGCCAGTAGAGAAGACAGGGGGCAGACCGGGGAGCTGTTTTTT.

In its sample, this clonotype was seen many times. The J gene is TRBJ1-6, the V gene TRBV6-5; 8 positions match TRBD1. CDR3 length: 16 amino acids. In germline, CDR1 is MNHEY, CDR2 SVGAGI. Trimming removed 6 bases from V and 9 bases from J; junction bases left unmatched: 13. As DNA, the CDR3 is TGTGCCAGCAGACTCGGACAGGGCGGTCTGGGTTCACCCCTCCACTTT. This codes for CASRLGQGGLGSPLHF.

This clonotype turned up a few times. One base away lies a much larger clone, so this may be a sequencing read error. This chain links TRBV30 with TRBJ2-2, with TRBD1 matching over 8 bases. CDR1 and CDR2 (germline): GTSNPN, SVGIG (reference sequence). With V trimmed by 1 base and J by 9 bases, 7 bases remained unmatched. This CDR3 region has 14 residues. The CDR3 reads CAWSGTGTPWELFF. The CDR3 bases are TGTGCCTGGAGTGGGACAGGGACCCCGTGGGAGCTGTTTTTT. The full variable domain, with the rest looked up from reference TRBV30 and TRBJ2-2, is SQTIHQWPATLVQPVGSPLSLECTVEGTSNPNLYWYRQAAGRGLQLLFYSVGIGQISSEVPQNLSASRPQDRQFILSSKKLLLSDSGFYLCAWSGTGTPWELFFGEGSRLTVL.

The gene calls are TRBV25-1 and TRBJ2-2, with 14 nucleotides matching TRBD2. The CDR3 spans 15 residues. The J segment lost 4 bases and the V segment lost 8 bases, leaving 3 bases of the junction unmatched. Germline V gene data show CDR1 as MGHDK and CDR2 as SYGVNS. The CDR3 is CASGLAGGTTGELFF. CDR3 nucleotides: TGTGCCAGCGGACTAGCGGGAGGAACCACCGGGGAGCTGTTTTTT. The complete variable domain, with remaining parts taken from reference TRBV25-1 and TRBJ2-2, reads EADIYQTPRYLVIGTGKKITLECSQTMGHDKMYWYQQDPGMELHLIHYSYGVNSTEKGDLSSESTVSRIRTEHFPLTLESARPSHTSQYLCASGLAGGTTGELFFGEGSRLTVL.

This chain uses TRBV6-1 with TRBJ1-1, with D unresolved. CDR3 size: 14 residues. Germline loops: CDR1 MNHNS, CDR2 SASEGT. Trimming took off 6 bases at V and 1 base at J, with 12 bases between the two ends. CDR3 amino acids: CASSAGESNTEAFF. CDR3 in DNA: TGTGCCAGCAGCGCCGGGGAGTCGAACACTGAAGCTTTCTTT.

This clonotype was counted many times. This chain links TRBV6-2 or TRBV6-3 with TRBJ2-5; the match to TRBD1 covers 7 bases. In germline, CDR1 is MNHEY, CDR2 SVGEGT. V shed 6 bases and J 2 bases; nucleotides not matched to a gene: 6. There are 14 residues in the CDR3. Here the CDR3 DNA reads TGTGCCAGCAGCTCCGGACAGGAACAAGAGACCCAGTACTTC. The encoded protein is CASSSGQEQETQYF.